These T cell receptor beta chains were read from a single sample in a study of HIV-infected patients and healthy controls. Each CDR3 protein gets one entry after TCRdb re-called the 5' RACE reads with MiXCR. The sample includes 65,000 to 70,000 distinct CDR3 sequences, roughly a sixth of them seen just once. Material for sequencing was CD4+ T cells from blood. These receptors all come from a human donor in good health. Each CDR3 is given with its conserved first and last residue. D genes are given only for firm matches. Only part of the rows carry a size: once, few, many, or a class if the clone is expanded.

abundance	v_gene	d_gene	j_gene	CDR3aa	CDR3nt
-	TRBV10-3	-	TRBJ2-2	CAISLQGSGELFF	TGTGCCATCAGTCTACAGGGTTCCGGGGAGCTGTTTTTT
-	TRBV11-2	-	TRBJ2-7	CASSLEVPGPYEQYF	TGTGCCAGCAGCTTAGAAGTCCCGGGACCCTACGAGCAGTACTTC
many	TRBV7-2	TRBD2	TRBJ2-7	CASSPGPTSGDLSYEQYF	TGTGCCAGCAGCCCCGGCCCGACTAGCGGGGACCTCTCCTACGAGCAGTACTTC
few	TRBV19	TRBD2	TRBJ2-7	CASSTLTSRGYEQYF	TGTGCCAGTAGTACCCTGACTAGCCGGGGCTACGAGCAGTACTTC
-	TRBV7-3	-	TRBJ2-5	CASSPTGKETQYF	TGTGCCAGCAGCCCTACAGGGAAAGAGACCCAGTACTTC
many	TRBV28	-	TRBJ2-7	CASSLPPGTEQYF	TGTGCCAGCAGTTTACCCCCCGGAACGGAGCAGTACTTC
-	TRBV7-8	-	TRBJ2-3	CASSSGLLTDTQYF	TGTGCCAGCAGCTCCGGACTTCTCACAGATACGCAGTATTTT
-	TRBV12-3/TRBV12-4	-	TRBJ1-5	CASSPQSQSNQPQHF	TGTGCCAGCAGCCCCCAGTCCCAGAGCAATCAGCCCCAGCATTTT
few	TRBV6-6	TRBD2	TRBJ2-7	CASTPGGAYEQYF	TGTGCCAGCACCCCGGGGGGGGCCTACGAGCAGTACTTC
many	TRBV20-1	-	TRBJ1-5	CSARDGGRGNQPQHF	TGCAGTGCTAGAGATGGGGGGCGAGGAAATCAGCCCCAGCATTTT
few	TRBV25-1	TRBD1	TRBJ2-2	CASLPQGALNTGELFF	TGTGCCAGCCTACCCCAGGGGGCCTTGAACACCGGGGAGCTGTTTTTT
-	TRBV2	-	TRBJ2-1	CASVRDVGEQFF	TGTGCCAGCGTGAGGGATGTGGGTGAGCAGTTCTTC
few	TRBV29-1	-	TRBJ1-1	CSARLQNTEAFF	TGCAGCGCGAGGCTTCAGAACACTGAAGCTTTCTTT
few	TRBV7-2	-	TRBJ1-3	CASSLEVGNTIYF	TGTGCCAGCAGCTTAGAAGTTGGAAACACCATATATTTT
few	TRBV19	-	TRBJ1-4	CASRRGLNEKLFF	TGTGCCAGTCGCAGGGGCCTGAATGAAAAACTGTTTTTT
few	TRBV27	-	TRBJ1-1	CASSSQGPNTEAFF	TGTGCCAGCAGTTCCCAAGGCCCGAACACTGAAGCTTTCTTT
few	TRBV4-3	-	TRBJ1-5	CASSQLPGVNQPQHF	TGCGCCAGCAGCCAATTGCCAGGGGTAAATCAGCCCCAGCATTTT
-	TRBV7-3	TRBD1	TRBJ1-4	CASSLTGTDEKLFF	TGTGCCAGCAGCTTGACCGGGACAGATGAAAAACTGTTTTTT
-	TRBV6-5	-	TRBJ1-1	CASSLAGAAFF	TGTGCCAGCAGTTTAGCAGGGGCCGCTTTCTTT
once	TRBV30	-	TRBJ2-5	CAWSAGAQETQYF	TGTGCCTGGAGTGCCGGGGCCCAAGAGACCCAGTACTTC
many	TRBV29-1	TRBD1	TRBJ1-1	CSVSGTGGGNTEAFF	TGCAGCGTCTCCGGGACAGGGGGCGGTAACACTGAAGCTTTCTTT
-	TRBV21-1	-	TRBJ2-5	CASSTGGADQETQYF	TGTGCCAGCAGCACGGGGGGGGCCGACCAAGAGACCCAGTACTTC
many	TRBV20-1	TRBD2	TRBJ2-7	CSASGGAGEQYF	TGCAGTGCGAGCGGGGGGGCCGGCGAGCAGTACTTC
many	TRBV20-1	-	TRBJ2-1	CTVPVRGPYSNEQFF	TGCACTGTCCCCGTGAGAGGGCCATACTCTAATGAGCAGTTCTTC
-	TRBV30	-	TRBJ1-1	CAWSRITGNTEAFF	TGTGCCTGGAGCCGAATTACTGGGAACACTGAAGCTTTCTTT
few	TRBV7-3	TRBD1	TRBJ1-2	CASSFDRAYGYTF	TGTGCCAGCAGCTTCGACAGGGCCTATGGCTACACCTTC
-	TRBV12-3/TRBV12-4	-	TRBJ2-7	CASVGQPYEQYF	TGTGCCAGTGTAGGGCAACCCTACGAGCAGTACTTC
few	TRBV7-2	TRBD1	TRBJ1-3	CASRTSPGGSGNTIYF	TGTGCCAGCAGGACAAGCCCAGGGGGCTCTGGAAACACCATATATTTT
-	TRBV27	TRBD1	TRBJ2-2	CASSGTAYTGELFF	TGTGCCAGCAGTGGGACAGCGTACACCGGGGAGCTGTTTTTT
many	TRBV18	-	TRBJ1-4	CASSSTAGLEKLFF	TGTGCCAGCTCATCTACGGCCGGGTTGGAAAAACTGTTTTTT
-	TRBV15	-	TRBJ1-3	CATSREPTGTGNTIYF	TGTGCCACCAGCAGAGAGCCAACAGGGACTGGAAACACCATATATTTT
many	TRBV5-6	-	TRBJ1-1	CASSFESVNTEAFF	TGTGCCAGCAGCTTTGAATCAGTGAACACTGAAGCTTTCTTT
few	TRBV5-4	-	TRBJ2-1	CASSQEGLWNEQFF	TGTGCCAGCAGCCAGGAGGGGCTATGGAATGAGCAGTTCTTC
once	TRBV4-3	-	TRBJ2-2	CASILHTPGPNFLGELFF	TGCGCCAGCATACTACACACTCCGGGACCCAATTTTCTCGGGGAGCTGTTTTTT
-	TRBV19	TRBD1	TRBJ1-1	CASKIARTHTRDRGEAFF	TGTGCCAGTAAAATCGCGCGAACGCATACCCGGGACAGGGGAGAAGCTTTCTTT
-	TRBV12-3/TRBV12-4	-	TRBJ1-2	CASRKPTGTHTF	TGTGCCAGCAGGAAACCAACAGGGACCCACACCTTC
-	TRBV11-2	-	TRBJ2-3	CASSRNTGEVETQYF	TGTGCCAGCAGCCGCAATACAGGGGAGGTCGAGACGCAGTATTTT
-	TRBV12-3/TRBV12-4	-	TRBJ1-3	CASSFVTQGGRPGNTIYF	TGTGCCAGCAGTTTTGTGACGCAGGGAGGTCGACCTGGAAACACCATATATTTT
few	TRBV24-1	TRBD2	TRBJ2-1	CATMKRDPSSYNEQFF	TGTGCCACCATGAAGCGGGACCCAAGCTCCTACAATGAGCAGTTCTTC
few	TRBV19	-	TRBJ2-3	CASTGTDTQYF	TGTGCCAGTACAGGCACAGATACGCAGTATTTT
-	TRBV24-1	-	TRBJ1-2	CATSEPTRGQGGRRPLYYGYTF	TGTGCCACCAGTGAACCCACACGAGGGCAAGGTGGCAGGCGCCCACTATACTATGGCTACACCTTC
many	TRBV18	-	TRBJ2-3	CASSPTLTDTQYF	TGTGCCAGCTCACCAACACTGACAGATACGCAGTATTTT
few	TRBV6-6	TRBD1	TRBJ1-2	CASSRPGQVANYGYTF	TGTGCCAGCAGTAGACCGGGACAGGTGGCTAACTATGGCTACACCTTC
few	TRBV7-2	TRBD1	TRBJ2-7	CASRDSDRGYEQYF	TGTGCCAGCAGAGACTCAGACAGGGGCTACGAGCAGTACTTC
many	TRBV20-1	-	TRBJ2-3	CSASPGSDTQYF	TGCAGTGCTAGTCCAGGATCGGATACGCAGTATTTT
-	TRBV6-2/TRBV6-3	-	TRBJ1-5	CASSYVLGLTGNQPQHF	TGTGCCAGCAGTTACGTTCTCGGGTTGACAGGTAATCAGCCCCAGCATTTT
-	TRBV5-1	-	TRBJ1-1	CASSSRGLNTEAFF	TGCGCCAGCAGCAGCCGGGGCCTGAACACTGAAGCTTTCTTT
few	TRBV20-1	-	TRBJ1-5	CSAHSGGNQPQHF	TGCAGTGCCCATTCGGGGGGCAATCAGCCCCAGCATTTT
few	TRBV12-3/TRBV12-4	-	TRBJ2-5	CASSLAGRETQYF	TGTGCCAGCAGTTTAGCGGGGAGGGAGACCCAGTACTTC
few	TRBV15	-	TRBJ1-1	CATSSTTPNTEAFF	TGTGCCACCAGCTCTACGACACCGAACACTGAAGCTTTCTTT
-	TRBV10-3	-	TRBJ1-6	CAISGGAHNSPLHF	TGTGCCATCAGTGGGGGCGCCCATAATTCACCCCTCCACTTT
-	TRBV10-3	-	TRBJ1-2	CAISELQSGDYGYTF	TGTGCCATCAGTGAGTTGCAGTCAGGGGACTATGGCTACACCTTC
-	TRBV6-1	-	TRBJ1-2	CASSEGHYGYTF	TGTGCCAGCAGTGAAGGACACTATGGCTACACCTTC